One and the same sample provided the 7 T cell receptor beta chains below, sequenced in a study of blood T cell repertoires in COVID-19. The repertoire was sequenced with immunoSEQ multiplex PCR; TCRdb's copy has only in-frame clones and lacks some. The top ten clones hold about 7.3% of a sample with 95,000 to 150,000 clones, 88% of them seen once. Specimen: peripheral blood. The receptors stem from a man in his fifties with acute or convalescent COVID-19.

The V call is TRBV10-3, the J call TRBJ1-2; possible D gene TRBD1, 5 bases. In germline, CDR1 is ENHRY, CDR2 SYGVKD. The ends were cut back, 7 bases at V and 7 bases at J, with 13 bases in the middle. The CDR3 totals 12 residues. The DNA for the CDR3 is TGTGCCATCACTGACAGTTTCGCTGGCTACACCTTC. Translating gives CAITDSFAGYTF.

This clone has just one count. This sequence joins TRBV5-1 and TRBJ1-1; unclear D gene. Germline V CDR1 and CDR2: SGHRS, YFSETQ. The CDR3 totals 15 residues. V was cut by 1 base and J by 2 bases, with 12 bases left in between. The CDR3 DNA sequence: TGCGCCAGCAGCTTGAGGACGGGAAGTAACACTGAAGCTTTCTTT. Protein sequence: CASSLRTGSNTEAFF.

The chain links TRBV5-1 to TRBJ2-5; 11 positions match TRBD2. This CDR3 contains 15 residues. The V gene's germline CDR1 is SGHRS and CDR2 YFSETQ. After removal of 4 bases from V and 4 bases from J, the junction contained 6 bases not matched to a gene. CDR3 protein: CASSPTSGSVETQYF. For the CDR3, the DNA is TGCGCCAGCAGCCCAACTAGCGGGAGTGTAGAGACCCAGTACTTC. The entire variable domain, with the rest obtained from reference TRBV5-1 and TRBJ2-5, is as follows: KAGVTQTPRYLIKTRGQQVTLSCSPISGHRSVSWYQQTPGQGLQFLFEYFSETQRNKGNFPGRFSGRQFSNSRSEMNVSTLELGDSALYLCASSPTSGSVETQYFGPGTRLLVL.

This rearrangement joins TRBV11-2 to TRBJ2-1; 8 bases are shared with TRBD2. Germline trimming cut 2 bases from V and 9 bases from J; bases unmatched to any gene: 3. The V gene's germline CDR1 is SGHAT and CDR2 FQNNGV. The CDR3 length is 13 residues. Here the CDR3 DNA reads TGTGCCAGCAGCTTAAGCGGGAGTGGTGAGCAGTTCTTC. Its protein product is CASSLSGSGEQFF. The whole variable domain, remainder taken from reference TRBV11-2 and TRBJ2-1, is EAGVAQSPRYKIIEKRQSVAFWCNPISGHATLYWYQQILGQGPKLLIQFQNNGVVDDSQLPKDRFSAERLKGVDSTLKIQPAKLEDSAVYLCASSLSGSGEQFFGPGTRLTVL.

The V call is TRBV6-5, the J call TRBJ1-5; D is possibly TRBD1 (6 bases). CDR3 length: 15 residues. Trimming left V 6 bases short and J 2 bases short, with 14 bases between. The germline V gene has CDR1 MNHEY and CDR2 SVGAGI. The CDR3 is CASRTNRDGNQPQHF. CDR3 DNA: TGTGCCAGCAGAACAAACAGGGATGGCAATCAGCCCCAGCATTTT.

V and J are TRBV2 and TRBJ2-2, with D possibly being TRBD1 (5 bases). In germline, CDR1 is SNHLY, CDR2 FYNNEI. Trimming took 2 bases from V and 5 from J, leaving 9 bases between them. This CDR3 spans 14 amino acids. The CDR3 DNA reads TGTGCCAGCAGTGAAAATAGACAGACCGGGGAGCTGTTTTTT. Its protein product is CASSENRQTGELFF.

This sequence joins TRBV5-1 and TRBJ1-6; D remains unclear. Germline-derived CDR1 and CDR2 are SGHRS and YFSETQ. The V gene lost 7 bases and the J gene lost 6 bases, with 17 bases spanning the gap. The CDR3 runs to 15 residues. CDR3 in amino acids: CASARLGGGNSPLHF. CDR3 DNA sequence: TGCGCCAGCGCTCGTTTAGGCGGAGGTAATTCACCCCTCCACTTT.